The 26 T cell receptor beta chains below come from one sample, sequenced in a study of CD8 T cells in ankylosing spondylitis. TCRdb passed the 5' RACE reads through MiXCR, listing each CDR3 protein once. The sample includes about 220,000 distinct CDR3 sequences, about 10% of them seen just once. Source material: blood, either unsorted or a sorted T cell fraction (not recorded which). The receptors here all came from a male donor with ankylosing spondylitis or in good health (not recorded which).

This clonotype was seen only a few times. The gene calls are TRBV5-1 and TRBJ2-1, with 11 bases matching TRBD2. After removal of 0 bases from V and 7 bases from J, the junction contained 9 bases not matched to a gene. The germline V gene encodes CDR1 SGHRS and CDR2 YFSETQ. The CDR3 loop spans 17 amino acids. CDR3 DNA: TGCGCCAGCAGCTTGGAGGTAGCGGGGGGGCCCGCAAATGAGCAGTTCTTC. It is translated as CASSLEVAGGPANEQFF.

This clonotype was seen repeatedly, ten times or more. The V and J genes are TRBV6-1 and TRBJ1-6, with unresolved D. The CDR3 runs to 13 residues. Per the germline V gene, CDR1 is MNHNS and CDR2 is SASEGT. Trimming removed 6 bases at V and 6 bases at J, with 9 bases between. DNA of the CDR3: TGTGCCAGCAGGGTCCAGATTAATTCACCCCTCCACTTT. Encoded protein: CASRVQINSPLHF.

This clonotype was detected ten times or more. The chain joins TRBV3-1 to TRBJ1-5, with 7 bases aligning to TRBD1. V was clipped by 5 bases and J by 2 bases; unmatched bases: 6. The CDR3 length is 15 residues. Germline loops: CDR1 LGHDT, CDR2 YNNKEL (reference sequence). Here the CDR3 reads CASSEGAWGNQPQHF. The CDR3 DNA follows: TGTGCCAGCAGCGAGGGGGCGTGGGGCAATCAGCCCCAGCATTTT.

This clonotype has ten or more counts. V is TRBV24-1 and J is TRBJ2-3, with TRBD1 identical over 10 bases. The germline CDR1 and CDR2 sequences are KGHDR and SFDVKD. V gave up 5 bases and J gave up 3 bases; unmatched junction bases: 4. CDR3 length: 15 residues. The CDR3 sequence is CATSGDRGGTDTQYF. CDR3 DNA sequence: TGTGCCACCAGTGGGGACAGGGGTGGGACAGATACGCAGTATTTT.

This clonotype appeared many times. The chain joins TRBV5-1 to TRBJ1-4, with a possible D match to TRBD1 (6 bases). The CDR3 runs to 14 residues. Trimming took 7 bases from V and 0 from J, leaving 10 bases between them. CDR1 and CDR2 from the germline V gene are SGHRS and YFSETQ. The CDR3 DNA follows: TGCGCCAGCCGGACAGATGCAACTAATGAAAAACTGTTTTTT. Its translation is CASRTDATNEKLFF.

This clonotype was counted many times. This chain links TRBV29-1 with TRBJ1-2; D is ambiguous. Trimming took off 0 bases at V and 8 bases at J, with 13 bases between the two ends. Germline V gives CDR1 SQVTM, CDR2 ANQGSEA. The CDR3 is made up of 13 amino acids. DNA of the CDR3: TGCAGCGTTGAAGAGAAGGCGGTCTTCGGCTACACCTTC. As protein: CSVEEKAVFGYTF.

This clonotype was seen at least ten times. This chain joins TRBV24-1 and TRBJ2-5; D tentatively fits TRBD1 or TRBD2 (6 bases each). The ends were cut back, 1 base at V and 5 bases at J, with 13 bases in the middle. The CDR3 is made up of 15 amino acids. CDR1 is KGHDR, CDR2 SFDVKD, per germline. As DNA, the CDR3 is TGTGCCACCAGTGATTTTCGGGGGCCAATCGAGACCCAGTACTTC. Translating it yields CATSDFRGPIETQYF.

This chain connects TRBV28 to TRBJ1-1; D remains unclear. The germline gives CDR1 MDHEN, CDR2 SYDVKM. The V end lost 6 bases, the J end lost 5 bases, and 10 bases lay between the germline ends. This CDR3 is 12 amino acids long. The CDR3 DNA reads as TGTGCCAGCAGCCTCCAGAAGACTGAAGCTTTCTTT. Residues: CASSLQKTEAFF.

The chain is built from TRBV5-1 and TRBJ2-1, with 12 bases that match TRBD2. CDR1 and CDR2 from the germline V gene are SGHRS and YFSETQ. The CDR3 has 15 residues. V was clipped by 2 bases and J by 8 bases; unmatched bases: 5. CDR3 nucleotides: TGCGCCAGCAGCTTCCAACTAGCGGGGGGCTATGAGCAGTTCTTC. Residues: CASSFQLAGGYEQFF.

This chain joins TRBV7-2 and TRBJ1-5; possibly TRBD1 for D (5 bases). The CDR3 sequence is 16 residues long. CDR1 is SGHTA and CDR2 is FQGNSA in the germline V gene. Trimming left V 3 bases short and J 0 bases short, with 12 bases between. This CDR3 reads CASSFRGGNSNQPQHF. The CDR3 DNA is TGTGCCAGCAGCTTTAGGGGAGGGAATAGCAATCAGCCCCAGCATTTT.

The chain is built from TRBV11-2 and TRBJ2-1; a possible D gene is TRBD2 (7 bases). Germline V gene data show CDR1 as SGHAT and CDR2 as FQNNGV. The CDR3 spans 15 residues. With 1 base removed from V and 6 bases from J, the gap between germline ends came to 13 bases. The CDR3 loop is CASSLGRGGANEQFF. CDR3 DNA sequence: TGTGCCAGCAGCTTAGGAAGGGGGGGGGCCAATGAGCAGTTCTTC.

This clonotype was seen ten or more times. V and J are TRBV20-1 and TRBJ2-7, with D hard to call. The V end lost 3 bases, the J end lost 6 bases, and 9 bases lay between the germline ends. The germline V gene encodes CDR1 DFQATT and CDR2 SNEGSKA (reference sequence). The CDR3 consists of 11 residues. The CDR3 DNA follows: TGCAGTGCTAGGCCGCATTTCGAGCAGTACTTC. Residues: CSARPHFEQYF.

This clonotype was picked up many times. This chain joins TRBV12-3 or TRBV12-4 and TRBJ2-2; D may be TRBD2 (7 bases). The V and J ends lost 3 bases and 2 bases respectively, with 31 bases between them. The CDR3 runs to 22 residues. The CDR3 bases are TGTGCCAGCAGTTTTTTGGGGGATATGGGAGACGGGGGGCGAGAAAACACCGGGGAGCTGTTTTTT. Amino acid sequence: CASSFLGDMGDGGRENTGELFF.

The chain recombines TRBV11-2 with TRBJ1-2; possibly TRBD1 for D (5 bases). V lost 0 bases, J lost 8 bases, and 16 bases lay in between. Germline-derived CDR1 and CDR2 are SGHAT and FQNNGV. This CDR3 region has 15 residues. The CDR3 loop is CASSLDASGAGGYTF. The CDR3 DNA reads TGTGCCAGCAGCTTAGATGCCTCTGGGGCTGGCGGCTACACCTTC.

This clonotype has more than one count but fewer than ten. The V call is TRBV9, the J call TRBJ2-1; D not resolved. This CDR3 is 13 amino acids long. V was cut by 0 bases and J by 5 bases, with 6 bases left in between. CDR1 is SGDLS, CDR2 YYNGEE, per germline. CDR3 sequence: CASSVGADNEQFF. In DNA form, the CDR3 reads TGTGCCAGCAGCGTAGGGGCGGACAATGAGCAGTTCTTC.

Many counts were recorded for this clonotype. The chain uses TRBV12-3 or TRBV12-4 and TRBJ1-3, with 7 nucleotides matching TRBD1. The CDR3 length is 15 residues. Losses at the gene ends were 5 bases for V and 0 bases for J; bases not matched to a gene: 4. This CDR3 reads CASSMGQLSGNTIYF. For the CDR3, the DNA is TGTGCCAGCAGTATGGGACAGCTCTCTGGAAACACCATATATTTT.

At least ten counts were recorded for this clonotype. The rearrangement joins TRBV5-8 to TRBJ2-3; 9 positions agree with TRBD2. In germline, CDR1 is SGHTS, CDR2 YDEGEE. The V segment lost 6 bases and the J segment 5 bases; nucleotides outside the gene matches: 13. The CDR3 is 16 residues long. CDR3 sequence (DNA): TGTGCCAGCAAAGTAGGCGGGGGGGCCGGGGAAGATACGCAGTATTTT. Translated: CASKVGGGAGEDTQYF.

The gene calls are TRBV18 and TRBJ2-7, with 8 bases that match TRBD1. In germline, CDR1 is KGHSH, CDR2 LQKENI. The CDR3 runs 14 residues. V trimming: 3 bases; J trimming: 4 bases; junction bases outside the gene matches: 5. The CDR3, as DNA: TGTGCCAGCTCACCGAAAGGACAGGGTTACGAGCAGTACTTC. Its protein is CASSPKGQGYEQYF.

This clonotype was counted ten times or more. The rearrangement uses TRBV20-1 and TRBJ2-7; unclear D gene. This CDR3 spans 15 amino acids. CDR1 and CDR2 from the germline V gene are DFQATT and SNEGSKA (reference sequence). With 5 bases removed from V and 4 bases from J, the gap between germline ends came to 21 bases. This CDR3 is CSAFITEEFSYEQYF. Here the CDR3 DNA reads TGCAGTGCTTTCATAACCGAGGAGTTTTCTTACGAGCAGTACTTC.

J is TRBJ2-3 and V is TRBV27; 8 nucleotides match TRBD2. The CDR3 runs 16 residues. The V gene's germline CDR1 is MNHEY and CDR2 SMNVEV (reference sequence). V lost 3 bases to trimming and J lost 2 bases; unmatched junction nucleotides: 7. CDR3 DNA: TGTGCCAGCAGTTTCGGGGGCGGGGGGTTCACAGATACGCAGTATTTT. Its protein is CASSFGGGGFTDTQYF.

Many counts were recorded for this clonotype. The CDR3 loop reads CSVAGGYTDTQYF. In DNA, the CDR3 is TGCAGTGTAGCGGGGGGCTACACAGATACGCAGTATTTT. The chain recombines TRBV20-1 with TRBJ2-3, with 10 bases aligning to TRBD2. The CDR3 has 13 amino acids. V dropped 7 bases and J dropped 2; count of bases not matched to a gene: 3. CDR1 is DFQATT, CDR2 SNEGSKA, per germline (reference sequence).

This clonotype was recorded a few times. The V gene is TRBV5-8, the J gene TRBJ2-2; D unresolved. V dropped 0 bases and J dropped 7 bases, with 7 bases sitting between them. CDR3 length equals 13 residues. Germline assignment: CDR1 SGHTS and CDR2 YDEGEE. CDR3 region: CASSLASRGELFF. The CDR3 bases are TGTGCCAGCAGCTTGGCATCCCGCGGGGAGCTGTTTTTT.

This clonotype came up many times. The V call is TRBV12-3 or TRBV12-4, the J call TRBJ2-2; 9 bases match TRBD2. V shed 2 bases, J shed 3 bases, and the junction held 1 base outside the gene matches. This CDR3 is 15 amino acids long. The DNA for the CDR3 is TGTGCCAGCAGTTTAAGCGGGGGGCACACCGGGGAGCTGTTTTTT. It translates to CASSLSGGHTGELFF.

This clonotype was counted many times. The chain recombines TRBV20-1 with TRBJ1-5; D may be TRBD1 (6 bases). The CDR3 extends over 15 amino acids. V dropped 6 bases and J dropped 1 base, with 16 bases sitting between them. Germline CDR1 is DFQATT and CDR2 is SNEGSKA (reference sequence). The CDR3 loop is CSAPEGGLSNQPQHF. In nucleotides, the CDR3 is TGCAGTGCACCCGAGGGGGGATTAAGCAATCAGCCCCAGCATTTT.

This clonotype was counted at least ten times. The V call is TRBV12-3 or TRBV12-4, the J call TRBJ1-6, with D perhaps TRBD1 (5 bases). CDR3 length: 16 amino acids. Trimming shortened V by 1 base and J by 7 bases, and 14 bases separated the two germline ends. The CDR3 bases are TGTGCCAGCAGTTTAGATCTTGCAGGGCTGAATTCACCCCTCCACTTT. As protein: CASSLDLAGLNSPLHF.

There are many counts of this clonotype. V is TRBV16 and J is TRBJ1-6, with 7 nucleotides matching TRBD1. The V segment lost 2 bases and the J segment 10 bases; nucleotides outside the gene matches: 5. The CDR3 covers 14 residues. From germline, CDR1 is KGHSY and CDR2 FQNENV. CDR3 DNA sequence: TGTGCCAGCAGCCAAAGTCAGGGGGGATCACCCCTCCACTTT. It encodes CASSQSQGGSPLHF.